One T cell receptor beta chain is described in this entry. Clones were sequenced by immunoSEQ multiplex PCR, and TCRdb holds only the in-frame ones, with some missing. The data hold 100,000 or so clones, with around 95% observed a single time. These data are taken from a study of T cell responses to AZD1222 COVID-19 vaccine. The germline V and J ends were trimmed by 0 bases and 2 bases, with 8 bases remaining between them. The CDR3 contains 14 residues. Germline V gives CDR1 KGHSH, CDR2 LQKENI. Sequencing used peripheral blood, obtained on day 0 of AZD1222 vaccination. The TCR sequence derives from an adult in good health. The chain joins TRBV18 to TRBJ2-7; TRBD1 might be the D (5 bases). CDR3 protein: CASSPPQGPYEQYF. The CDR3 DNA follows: TGTGCCAGCTCACCACCTCAGGGCCCCTACGAGCAGTACTTC.